A selection of T cell receptor beta chains follows, all from one sample in a study of blood T cells in healthy people across ages. TCRdb fed the 5' RACE reads into MiXCR, producing one record per CDR3 protein. The sample holds approximately 800,000 distinct CDR3 sequences, about 42% seen once. The sequenced sample was blood. The receptors shown here come from a man older than 75 in good health. CDR3s include the opening cysteine and the closing phenylalanine or tryptophan. The D gene is left open where the match is weak.

cdr3_length d_call v_call cdr3_aa
13 NA TRBV11-3 CASSLWGKETQYF
17 NA TRBV21-1 CASSNSASGKNSYEQYF
17 TRBD1 TRBV24-1 CATSDLSYRGPPYEQYF
12 NA TRBV28 CASRPRNTEAFF
15 TRBD1 TRBV6-6 CASRGQGDSSYEQYF
13 NA TRBV28 CASSLWPNSPLHF
13 NA TRBV10-1 CASSTAGLETQYF
15 NA TRBV24-1 CATSDRSTGHNEQFF
12 TRBD1 TRBV20-1 CSATTGKNGYTF
19 NA TRBV25-1 CASSTHRPGADSSYNEQFF
13 NA TRBV20-1 CSAWTSGANVLTF
15 NA TRBV2 CASSDPRGSGQPQHF
14 NA TRBV5-1 CASSAVTQGTEAFF
15 TRBD1 TRBV7-3 CASSRGTRGTGELFF
14 TRBD1 TRBV6-2/TRBV6-3 CASQTGTGKETQYF
14 TRBD2 TRBV7-9 CASSLGGTTYEQYF
15 NA TRBV7-8 CASSLGPSLGNEQFF
14 NA TRBV7-9 CASSPPPTNEKLFF
14 TRBD2 TRBV29-1 CSVVTSGTYNEQYF
14 NA TRBV6-1 CASSMTRGNTEAFF
15 TRBD2 TRBV7-2 CASSPGSGSSYEQYF
16 NA TRBV5-1 CAKMGDRGLNTGELFF
15 NA TRBV19 CASSRWAGETYEQYF
14 TRBD2 TRBV29-1 CSVGKRERINEQYF
15 NA TRBV7-3 CASSLMGGPYNEQFF
13 NA TRBV28 CASSPRSIHEQYF